These 14 T cell receptor beta chains were all obtained from the same sample, sequenced in a study of blood T cells in healthy people across ages. For the second PCR, which ran for 7 to 11 cycles, a sample-barcoded 5' primer and a J-beta primer mix were used. In TCRdb, the 5' RACE reads were re-called with MiXCR into one record per CDR3 protein. The sample lists about 1.4 million distinct CDR3 sequences, approximately 59% occurring once. Sequenced: blood. These receptors all stem from a man between 18 and 35 years old in good health.

The table lists this clonotype with a few counts. The rearrangement links TRBV6-1 to TRBJ2-2, with unresolved D. Germline V gene lookup returns CDR1 MNHNS and CDR2 SASEGT. The CDR3 is made up of 14 amino acids. V was shortened by 5 bases and J by 5 bases, with 12 bases between the two germline ends. The CDR3 here is CASSLQDGTGELFF. The CDR3 DNA sequence: TGTGCCAGCAGTCTTCAAGACGGGACCGGGGAGCTGTTTTTT.

The rearrangement uses TRBV10-1 and TRBJ2-1; D may be TRBD1 (6 bases). V dropped 4 bases and J dropped 4 bases, with 11 bases sitting between them. The CDR3 is 14 residues long. Germline V lookup: CDR1 WNHNN, CDR2 SYGVQD (reference sequence). CDR3 sequence reads: CASSVGTPYNEQFF. In DNA, the CDR3 is TGCGCCAGCAGTGTAGGGACACCTTACAATGAGCAGTTCTTC.

This chain links TRBV7-8 with TRBJ1-3; D call uncertain. The CDR3 has 14 amino acids. V was cut by 6 bases and J by 2 bases, with 11 bases left in between. CDR1 and CDR2 from the germline V gene are SGHVS and FQNEAQ. Here the CDR3 reads CASRPTVTGNTIYF. Written as DNA, the CDR3 is TGTGCCAGCAGGCCGACCGTAACTGGAAACACCATATATTTT.

This clonotype was detected many times. The chain uses TRBV12-3 or TRBV12-4 and TRBJ2-5; D could derive from TRBD1 or TRBD2 (5 bases each). The ends were cut back, 9 bases at V and 1 base at J, with 12 bases in the middle. This CDR3 comprises 13 residues. CDR3 amino acids: CASSVGGQETQYF. CDR3 bases: TGTGCCAGTAGTGTTGGGGGCCAAGAGACCCAGTACTTC.

The chain employs TRBV28 and TRBJ2-7; D may be TRBD2 (6 bases). This CDR3 contains 16 residues. V dropped 4 bases and J dropped 7 bases, with 23 bases sitting between them. Germline CDR1 and CDR2: MDHEN and SYDVKM. CDR3 DNA: TGTGCCAGCAGTTGGAATCAGGGACTCATGCGGTGGGAGCAGTACTTC. Translation: CASSWNQGLMRWEQYF.

J is TRBJ2-7 and V is TRBV5-1, with TRBD1 identical over 8 bases. V lost 4 bases, J lost 3 bases, and 9 bases stayed unmatched. The CDR3 has 15 residues. Germline V gene sequence: CDR1 SGHRS, CDR2 YFSETQ. DNA for the CDR3: TGCGCCAGCAGCCCAGGACAGGGCTTCGACTACGAGCAGTACTTC. Translating gives CASSPGQGFDYEQYF.

The gene calls are TRBV6-6 and TRBJ2-1; TRBD1 aligns across 8 bases. The CDR3 runs to 16 residues. Germline values: CDR1 MNHNY, CDR2 SVGAGI (reference sequence). The ends lost 6 bases at V and 1 base at J; junction bases unmatched: 8. CDR3 nucleotides: TGTGCCAGCAGGCCCGCAGGGGGCGAATCCTACAATGAGCAGTTCTTC. This gives the protein CASRPAGGESYNEQFF.

V gene TRBV5-1 combines with J gene TRBJ2-1, with 9 positions matching TRBD1. CDR3 length equals 14 residues. The germline V gene has CDR1 SGHRS and CDR2 YFSETQ. Unmatched junction bases numbered 9, after V lost 5 bases and J lost 9 bases. This chain's CDR3 is CASSEGQGWGEQFF. As DNA, the CDR3 is TGCGCCAGCAGTGAAGGACAGGGGTGGGGTGAGCAGTTCTTC. Looking up the rest from reference TRBV5-1 and TRBJ2-1 gives the full variable domain: KAGVTQTPRYLIKTRGQQVTLSCSPISGHRSVSWYQQTPGQGLQFLFEYFSETQRNKGNFPGRFSGRQFSNSRSEMNVSTLELGDSALYLCASSEGQGWGEQFFGPGTRLTVL.

This clonotype was counted a few times. The rearrangement uses TRBV4-3 and TRBJ1-5; D uncertain. This CDR3 contains 15 residues. Germline V lookup: CDR1 LGHNA, CDR2 YSLEER. Trimming cost V 4 bases and J 0 bases, with 10 bases left between them. DNA of the CDR3: TGCGCCAGCAGCCGCGACGGGAATAGCAATCAGCCCCAGCATTTT. It codes for CASSRDGNSNQPQHF.

This clonotype was detected a few times. The chain uses TRBV10-3 and TRBJ2-4; tentatively, D is TRBD2 (6 bases). The J call is in doubt because the DNA end fits TRBJ2-7 better. Germline loops: CDR1 ENHRY, CDR2 SYGVKD. The CDR3 sequence is 14 residues long. CDR3 in DNA: TGTGCCATCAGTGTAGCGGCTCCTTACTACGAGCAGTACTTC. Amino acid sequence: CAISVAAPYYEQYF.

The V and J genes are TRBV6-5 and TRBJ2-5, with D unclear. CDR3 length: 14 residues. CDR1 and CDR2 from the germline V gene are MNHEY and SVGAGI. Trimming removed 6 bases at V and 2 bases at J, with 13 bases between. The DNA for the CDR3 is TGTGCCAGCAGACGAAACTCTGTTCAAGAGACCCAGTACTTC. It codes for CASRRNSVQETQYF.

The table lists this clonotype with a few counts. The genes are TRBV5-1 and TRBJ2-3; 11 bases agree with TRBD2. The CDR3 sequence is 14 residues long. V shed 5 bases and J 4 bases; nucleotides not matched to a gene: 3. Germline V gene sequence: CDR1 SGHRS, CDR2 YFSETQ. This CDR3 reads CASRGTSGPDTQYF. The CDR3, as DNA: TGCGCCAGCAGAGGGACTAGCGGTCCAGATACGCAGTATTTT.

For this clonotype: A read error may produce the germline difference seen at one junction end. V usage is TRBV10-3 and J usage is TRBJ2-7; TRBD1 agrees at 10 bases. The CDR3 runs to 16 residues. CDR1 and CDR2 (germline): ENHRY, SYGVKD. In nucleotides, the CDR3 is TGTGCCACCAGTGAGGGCCCGGGACAGGGGACCTACGAGCAGTACTTC. Its translation is CATSEGPGQGTYEQYF.

V is TRBV7-2 and J is TRBJ2-2; 9 nucleotides line up with TRBD1. J lost 1 base, V lost 6 bases, and 3 bases had no gene match. There are 15 residues in the CDR3. Germline loops: CDR1 SGHTA, CDR2 FQGNSA. Written as DNA, the CDR3 is TGTGCCAGCAGGCGGGGACAGGGGAACACCGGGGAGCTGTTTTTT. This encodes CASRRGQGNTGELFF.